These 2 T cell receptor beta chains were sequenced from one sample in a study of OX40 agonist ivuxolimab in advanced cancers. The protocol was immunoSEQ multiplex PCR, while the TCRdb copy is restricted to in-frame clones and leaves out a portion. The profile shows more than 50,000 clones, roughly 90% of them singletons. The specimen comprised CD4+ or CD8+ T cells sorted from blood, sampled in a trial of the OX40 agonist ivuxolimab. These receptor sequences come from an adult with an advanced solid tumor such as melanoma, head and neck, liver or kidney cancer.

The J gene is TRBJ1-3, the V gene TRBV5-1; 7 bases align to TRBD1. J gave up 3 bases and V 0 bases, and 9 bases lay outside the gene matches. The CDR3 covers 17 residues. Germline assignment: CDR1 SGHRS and CDR2 YFSETQ. As DNA, the CDR3 is TGCGCCAGCAGCTTGGAGGGGGCAGGGGTCGGTGGAAACACCATATATTTT. Translating gives CASSLEGAGVGGNTIYF.

This chain connects TRBV5-4 to TRBJ2-2; 9 nucleotides agree with TRBD2. The germline gives CDR1 SGHNT, CDR2 YYREEE (reference sequence). The CDR3 totals 16 residues. V shed 0 bases, J shed 1 base, and the junction held 1 base outside the gene matches. This chain's CDR3 is CASSLETSGNTGELFF. DNA of the CDR3: TGTGCCAGCAGCTTGGAGACTAGCGGGAACACCGGGGAGCTGTTTTTT.